These 30 T cell receptor beta chains were sequenced from one sample in a study of blood T cell repertoires in COVID-19. Some clones are missing from TCRdb's copy, which holds only in-frame ones; the method was immunoSEQ multiplex PCR. The sample yields some 160,000 clones, 80% to 90% seen once. The sample consisted of peripheral blood. These receptors came from a woman aged 60-70 years with active COVID-19.

The chain recombines TRBV5-1 with TRBJ1-2, with D tentatively TRBD1 (6 bases). CDR3 length: 15 amino acids. V was pared by 4 bases and J by 8 bases, with 21 bases between. CDR1 and CDR2 (germline): SGHRS, YFSETQ. Here the CDR3 DNA reads TGCGCCAGCAGCACGCCAGGGGTTGGGGTAGAAGGCTACACCTTC. Its protein is CASSTPGVGVEGYTF.

This clone appeared a single time. This rearrangement joins TRBV12-3 or TRBV12-4 to TRBJ2-3, with a tentative D call TRBD2 (6 bases). This CDR3 has 12 residues. Trimming shortened V by 10 bases and J by 6 bases, and 14 bases separated the two germline ends. The CDR3 sequence: CATKLSGDTQYF. CDR3 sequence (DNA): TGTGCCACCAAACTAAGCGGGGATACGCAGTATTTT.

Details on this clone: Relative to the germline gene, one junction end is altered; a read error may explain this. The genes are TRBV7-2 and TRBJ2-5; 11 nucleotides align to TRBD2. CDR3 size: 13 residues. Germline V gene data show CDR1 as SGHTA and CDR2 as FQGNSA. CDR3 in amino acids: CASSLAGLAGLHF. CDR3 nucleotides: TGTGCCAGCAGCTTAGCTGGACTAGCGGGCCTACACTTC.

This clone has a handful of counts. The rearrangement joins TRBV7-2 to TRBJ2-7; D is unresolved. V was pared by 0 bases and J by 5 bases, with 11 bases between. Germline V gene data show CDR1 as SGHTA and CDR2 as FQGNSA. CDR3 length equals 14 residues. CDR3 nucleotides: TGTGCCAGCAGCTTAGCAGGCGGCCTAGACGAGCAGTACTTC. Its translation: CASSLAGGLDEQYF.

The gene calls are TRBV21-1 and TRBJ2-7; TRBD1 is the table's D call, not checked against the DNA. TRBV21-1 is classified as a pseudogene. The CDR3 sequence is 15 residues long. The CDR3 loop reads CASSRGNRGYDEQYF. Here the CDR3 DNA reads TGTGCCAGCAGCAGGGGGAACAGGGGGTACGACGAGCAGTACTTC.

The chain links TRBV19 to TRBJ2-3; D uncertain. This CDR3 comprises 13 residues. V lost 5 bases and J 9 bases, leaving 15 bases between the germline ends. The germline CDR1 and CDR2 sequences are LNHDA and SQIVND (reference sequence). The CDR3 region is CASSQPLMGTQYF. The CDR3 DNA reads as TGTGCCAGTAGTCAACCCCTCATGGGCACGCAGTATTTT.

The DNA for the CDR3 is TGCAGCGTTGAATATCGGGGAGGGGGGAAGGCCTACGAGCAGTACTTC. Translating it yields CSVEYRGGGKAYEQYF. The rearrangement links TRBV29-1 to TRBJ2-7, with a tentative D call TRBD2 (7 bases). V was pared by 2 bases and J by 2 bases, with 19 bases between. The CDR3 length is 16 residues. The germline V gene encodes CDR1 SQVTM and CDR2 ANQGSEA.

This chain connects TRBV24-1 to TRBJ2-3, with a weak D call TRBD1 (6 bases). The CDR3 length is 14 residues. The germline CDR1 and CDR2 sequences are KGHDR and SFDVKD. Trimming left V 4 bases short and J 4 bases short, with 11 bases between. In DNA, the CDR3 is TGTGCCACCAGTGACCCTAAGGGGGCAGATACGCAGTATTTT. Translating gives CATSDPKGADTQYF.

This clone was detected once. The chain carries TRBV21-1 and TRBJ2-7; no DNA check was done on the table's D call, TRBD1. TRBV21-1 is marked as a pseudogene. The CDR3 consists of 16 residues. CDR3 protein: CASSKGRQGEGYEQYF. The CDR3 nucleotides are TGTGCCAGCAGCAAAGGCCGACAGGGCGAGGGCTACGAGCAGTACTTC.

The genes are TRBV5-1 and TRBJ2-1; TRBD2 agrees at 12 bases. Germline V CDR1 and CDR2: SGHRS, YFSETQ. The CDR3 has 15 residues. The ends lost 2 bases at V and 6 bases at J; junction bases unmatched: 3. CDR3 bases: TGCGCCAGCAGCTTACTAGCGGGAGGCCTCAATGAGCAGTTCTTC. This gives the protein CASSLLAGGLNEQFF.

V gene TRBV18 combines with J gene TRBJ2-1, with 7 bases lining up with TRBD2. J was trimmed by 7 bases and V by 1 base; bases with no gene match: 13. The CDR3 sequence is 17 residues long. The germline V gene encodes CDR1 KGHSH and CDR2 LQKENI. The CDR3 nucleotides are TGTGCCAGCTCACCACTGGTTGATAGCGGGCCTTGGAATGAGCAGTTCTTC. This codes for CASSPLVDSGPWNEQFF.

The CDR3, as DNA: TGTGCCATCACCCTCGGGGCAGGGGCTTACGAGCAGTACTTC. This codes for CAITLGAGAYEQYF. The genes are TRBV10-3 and TRBJ2-7, with D possibly matching TRBD1 (6 bases). CDR1 and CDR2 from the germline V gene are ENHRY and SYGVKD. V lost 7 bases and J 4 bases, leaving 17 bases between the germline ends. The CDR3 is 14 amino acids.

This chain links TRBV28 with TRBJ2-7, with 9 bases matching TRBD2. The germline CDR1 and CDR2 sequences are MDHEN and SYDVKM. V was pared by 8 bases and J by 1 base, with 3 bases of the junction left unmatched. This CDR3 is built from 13 residues. CDR3 coding DNA: TGTGCCAGCCGGGCGGGAGGGTCCTACGAGCAGTACTTC. The encoded protein is CASRAGGSYEQYF.

This chain links TRBV5-4 with TRBJ2-4; TRBD2 aligns across 14 bases. Germline V CDR1 and CDR2: SGHNT, YYREEE (reference sequence). This CDR3 is built from 15 residues. The junction had 8 bases not matched to a gene; V was cut back by 4 bases and J by 11 bases. The CDR3 DNA follows: TGTGCCAGCAGCCTCCCGGGGACTAGCGGGAGCGTTCAGTACTTC. This sequence encodes CASSLPGTSGSVQYF. Drawing the rest from reference TRBV5-4 and TRBJ2-4, the complete variable domain is ETGVTQSPTHLIKTRGQQVTLRCSSQSGHNTVSWYQQALGQGPQFIFQYYREEENGRGNFPPRFSGLQFPNYSSELNVNALELDDSALYLCASSLPGTSGSVQYFGAGTRLSVL.

The gene calls are TRBV27 and TRBJ2-3; a weak D match, TRBD2 (6 bases). V gave up 2 bases and J gave up 1 base, with 16 bases separating them. The CDR3 loop spans 17 amino acids. The V gene's germline CDR1 is MNHEY and CDR2 SMNVEV (reference sequence). The CDR3 bases are TGTGCCAGCAGTTTACGGGGGTCTATAAGGGGCACAGATACGCAGTATTTT. Protein sequence: CASSLRGSIRGTDTQYF.

The chain recombines TRBV9 with TRBJ1-3; D remains ambiguous. CDR1 SGDLS and CDR2 YYNGEE come from the germline V gene. CDR3 length equals 13 residues. V lost 0 bases and J lost 8, with 9 bases in between. The CDR3 DNA reads TGTGCCAGCAGCGTAGGGGGAGCGGACACCATATATTTT. It is translated as CASSVGGADTIYF.

The gene calls are TRBV29-1 and TRBJ2-7; 8 nucleotides match TRBD1. The CDR3 totals 14 residues. Germline V gene data show CDR1 as SQVTM and CDR2 as ANQGSEA. V lost 4 bases and J lost 2; bases outside the gene matches: 7. The CDR3 coding sequence is TGCAGCGTTGCGGGACAGGTCGTCGCCTACGAGCAGTACTTC. This translates into CSVAGQVVAYEQYF.

The chain couples TRBV11-2 to TRBJ1-5, with 7 bases matching TRBD1. Germline V gives CDR1 SGHAT, CDR2 FQNNGV. J was trimmed by 1 base and V by 3 bases; bases with no gene match: 12. This CDR3 contains 18 residues. As DNA, the CDR3 is TGTGCCAGCAGCTTTACAGACAGGGCCTGGAGAAGCAATCAGCCCCAGCATTTT. It specifies CASSFTDRAWRSNQPQHF.

The J gene is TRBJ2-3, the V gene TRBV4-3; 11 bases are a match to TRBD2. The CDR3 has 17 residues. The ends lost 0 bases at V and 2 bases at J; junction bases unmatched: 4. Germline V lookup: CDR1 LGHNA, CDR2 YSLEER. CDR3 loop: CASSQEGLADITDTQYF. The DNA for the CDR3 is TGCGCCAGCAGCCAAGAGGGACTAGCGGATATCACAGATACGCAGTATTTT.

J is TRBJ1-2 and V is TRBV7-9; D is unresolved. The CDR3 runs 12 residues. V lost 0 bases and J 12 bases, leaving 11 bases between the germline ends. Germline CDR1 reads SEHNR; CDR2 reads FQNEAQ (reference sequence). In DNA form, the CDR3 reads TGTGCCAGCAGCTTAGCGTCCAGAATTCACACCTTC. It encodes CASSLASRIHTF.

The chain recombines TRBV23-1 with TRBJ2-4; TRBD1 is a possible D gene (6 bases). TRBV23-1 is an ORF, with its function uncertain. This CDR3 is built from 17 residues. The ends were cut back, 9 bases at V and 7 bases at J, with 28 bases in the middle. The CDR3 DNA reads as TGCGCCAGTAAGTCGGTACCCGAGGGGGATTCGAGGAACATTCAGTACTTC. Amino acids: CASKSVPEGDSRNIQYF.

CDR3 residues: CASSVYTGELFF. The CDR3 region has the DNA TGTGCCAGTAGCGTTTACACCGGGGAGCTGTTTTTT. This chain joins TRBV19 and TRBJ2-2; no clear D. Per the germline V gene, CDR1 is LNHDA and CDR2 is SQIVND (reference sequence). The CDR3 is 12 amino acids. The V and J ends lost 6 bases and 3 bases respectively, with 5 bases between them.

The rearrangement links TRBV20-1 to TRBJ1-2; perhaps TRBD1 as D (6 bases). V lost 5 bases to trimming and J lost 12 bases, with 10 bases between them. CDR1 and CDR2 from the germline V gene are DFQATT and SNEGSKA (reference sequence). The CDR3 loop spans 9 amino acids. DNA for the CDR3: TGCAGTGCTGGCACAGGGAACACCTTC. Translation: CSAGTGNTF.

This chain joins TRBV6-5 and TRBJ1-5, with TRBD1 as a possible D gene (6 bases). Between the trimmed V and J ends, which lost 2 bases and 5 bases, there was a span of 10 bases. The germline V gene encodes CDR1 MNHEY and CDR2 SVGAGI. CDR3 length: 14 residues. The CDR3 protein is CASSYEQGYQPQHF. CDR3 DNA sequence: TGTGCCAGCAGTTACGAACAGGGATATCAGCCCCAGCATTTT.

V usage is TRBV12-2 and J usage is TRBJ2-7; the DNA was not compared with TRBD1, the D call given in the table. TRBV12-2 is given as a pseudogene. The CDR3 has 13 amino acids. CDR3 in DNA: TGTGCAACCCCGGACAGGGGGGACTACGAGCAGTACTTC. Amino acid sequence: CATPDRGDYEQYF.

This clone is a singleton in its sample. The V call is TRBV28, the J call TRBJ1-1; D remains ambiguous. The CDR3 has 13 amino acids. V was clipped by 3 bases and J by 4 bases, with 9 bases between them. The germline V gene has CDR1 MDHEN and CDR2 SYDVKM. The CDR3 DNA follows: TGTGCCAGCAGTTTGACGGGAGGCACTGAAGCTTTCTTT. Its translation: CASSLTGGTEAFF.

CDR3 sequence: CAIRSGGADTQYF. In nucleotides, the CDR3 is TGTGCCATCAGGTCGGGCGGGGCAGATACGCAGTATTTT. This chain connects TRBV2 to TRBJ2-3; D is possibly TRBD2 (6 bases). CDR3 size: 13 residues. CDR1 and CDR2 from the germline V gene are SNHLY and FYNNEI. V lost 10 bases and J lost 4, with 15 bases in between.

The chain couples TRBV6-4 to TRBJ1-2; 9 bases agree with TRBD1. The CDR3 sequence is 15 residues long. J lost 4 bases, V lost 6 bases, and 9 bases had no gene match. Germline assignment: CDR1 MRHNA and CDR2 SNTAGT. The CDR3 region is CASSYRDRDSYGYTF. The CDR3 DNA reads as TGTGCCAGCAGCTACCGGGACAGGGATAGCTATGGCTACACCTTC.

The chain has TRBV11-2 and TRBJ2-5; D is ambiguous. This CDR3 spans 17 amino acids. Looked up from germline, CDR1 is SGHAT and CDR2 is FQNNGV. The V end lost 3 bases, the J end lost 3 bases, and 20 bases lay between the germline ends. The CDR3 region has the DNA TGTGCCAGCAGCTTCCTGCTGGGCCGCCCGGTGGAAGAGACCCAGTACTTC. This translates into CASSFLLGRPVEETQYF.

The chain links TRBV2 to TRBJ2-7; no firm D call. V shed 6 bases and J shed 3 bases, with 6 bases lying between them. Germline-derived CDR1 and CDR2 are SNHLY and FYNNEI. This CDR3 region has 11 residues. The CDR3: CASRRDYEQYF. CDR3 in DNA: TGTGCCAGCAGGAGAGACTACGAGCAGTACTTC.